One and the same sample provided the 3 T cell receptor beta chains below, sequenced in a study of neoadjuvant nivolumab and ipilimumab in lung cancer. The protocol was immunoSEQ multiplex PCR, while the TCRdb copy is restricted to in-frame clones and leaves out a portion. Counted here are tens of thousands of clones, roughly 89% occurring once; the ten biggest clones make up 3.3%. Source: peripheral blood, taken before neoadjuvant nivolumab, alone or with ipilimumab. The receptors stem from an adult with non-small cell lung cancer.

This chain uses TRBV18 with TRBJ1-2; the D gene is possibly TRBD1 (6 bases). The CDR3 totals 14 residues. The germline gives CDR1 KGHSH, CDR2 LQKENI. The V end was cut by 3 bases, the J end by 8 bases, with 16 bases between. CDR3: CASSPGAGEEGYTF. The CDR3 DNA reads TGTGCCAGCTCACCGGGGGCAGGGGAAGAGGGCTACACCTTC.

CDR3 amino acids: CASSLIGASYEQYF. As DNA, the CDR3 is TGTGCCAGCAGCTTAATCGGGGCCTCCTACGAGCAGTACTTC. This chain connects TRBV7-2 to TRBJ2-7, with D perhaps TRBD1 or TRBD2 (5 bases each). The ends were cut back, 2 bases at V and 0 bases at J, with 8 bases in the middle. Per germline, CDR1 SGHTA and CDR2 FQGNSA. This CDR3 region has 14 residues.

This chain joins TRBV18 and TRBJ2-7, with 8 bases fitting TRBD2. The trim removed 3 bases at V and 6 bases at J, leaving 13 bases unmatched. Germline V gene lookup returns CDR1 KGHSH and CDR2 LQKENI. CDR3 size: 16 residues. DNA for the CDR3: TGTGCCAGCTCACCGAGGGTTAGCGGGGCCTCGGGCGAGCAGTACTTC. This sequence encodes CASSPRVSGASGEQYF.